The present T cell receptor (beta chain) was sequenced within a study of T cell responses to AZD1222 COVID-19 vaccine (dated by TCRdb to the early 2020s). About the study as a whole: AZD1222 recipients whose second dose came at about 4 weeks and those whose second dose came at about 12 weeks were combined into one group, since spike-specific TCR depth and breadth did not differ between the two schedules. TCR sequencing covered some 240 trial participants: 200 to 220 given two doses of AZD1222 and 26 given two doses of MenACWY control vaccine. Trial participants were enrolled into age subgroups of 18-55, 56-69 and 70-plus years, which contained about 150, 27 and 61 TCR-sequenced participants, respectively. Summary of the overall study and its limitations: Reportedly, almost half of the unique spike-specific TCRs recognized epitopes lying outside the regions that are mutated in the B.1.351 and B.1.1.7 variants. In the small 56-69-year group, the increase in depth fell short of significance, most likely because of low power. Participants were mostly white British, with more females than males. The authors suggested clonal diversity may have been underestimated. Spike-specific TCR breadth and depth rose significantly after two AZD1222 doses compared with day 0 and with MenACWY recipients. Because no samples from the day 14 peak response were available, repertoires could be characterized only after the peak T cell response. CD4 TCRs associated with the vaccine covered the entire spike protein, and the dominant responses were in regions 160-218 and 743-854. Only six AZD1222 recipients were SARS-CoV-2 seropositive at baseline, limiting conclusions about previously exposed vaccinees.

Read against the paper, the sample's time point label means: baseline before first vaccination. The vaccinee samples were drawn from two UK trials, COV001 and COV002, one of which was a single-blind randomized controlled phase 2/3 trial testing AZD1222 (ChAdOx1 nCoV-19) in healthy adults. Trial participant PBMC samples were collected at day 0 and day 28 after the second dose for TCRbeta chain sequencing. On this clone itself: Its cognate antigen has yet to be identified. Per-base quality was not reported, and no clone a single base away is much larger than it.

The CDR3 regions of human TCRbeta chains were analyzed by immunosequencing. The paper's data handling went like this. TCRs in the repertoires were compared against a reference library of SARS-CoV-2-specific TCRs that had been generated with the MIRA antigen-specificity platform. Breadth meant the fraction of unique TCRs that were SARS-CoV-2-associated, whereas depth meant the fraction of total T cells that were SARS-CoV-2-associated. Using the MIRA data, each spike-specific TCR was mapped to the spike region that the TCR reacts to and placed in a CD4 or CD8 class. Log10-transformed breadth and depth values were compared by one-way ANOVA with Sidak's multiple comparisons tests. In its TCRdb copy, this immuneACCESS table keeps in-frame sequences only and misses some clones. Where compared with another copy, unresolved V genes explain less than half of these, and the others have no known cause. D and trimming come from the DNA, and the V and J calls and clone size come from that table. Recorded for this sample are nearly 100,000 clones; over 75% of them occurred a single time. The ten largest clones represent over 2.5% of the sample.

Between the V and J ends, shortened by 1 base and 7 bases respectively, the junction contains 5 bases. From its cysteine to its phenylalanine, the CDR3 spans 13 amino acids. The read is trimmed to its CDR3 DNA, 39 bases read in frame from base 1. Sequences SGHTA (CDR1) and FQGNSA (CDR2) are obtained from the germline V gene. The sequencing used peripheral blood, collected on day 0 of AZD1222 vaccination. This sequence originates from an adult in good health. This receptor chain uses TRBV7-2 and TRBJ1-6; the D gene lacks a confident call. The CDR3 reads CASSLDTNSPLHF. The DNA reads TGTGCCAGCAGCTTAGACACCAATTCACCCCTCCACTTT.